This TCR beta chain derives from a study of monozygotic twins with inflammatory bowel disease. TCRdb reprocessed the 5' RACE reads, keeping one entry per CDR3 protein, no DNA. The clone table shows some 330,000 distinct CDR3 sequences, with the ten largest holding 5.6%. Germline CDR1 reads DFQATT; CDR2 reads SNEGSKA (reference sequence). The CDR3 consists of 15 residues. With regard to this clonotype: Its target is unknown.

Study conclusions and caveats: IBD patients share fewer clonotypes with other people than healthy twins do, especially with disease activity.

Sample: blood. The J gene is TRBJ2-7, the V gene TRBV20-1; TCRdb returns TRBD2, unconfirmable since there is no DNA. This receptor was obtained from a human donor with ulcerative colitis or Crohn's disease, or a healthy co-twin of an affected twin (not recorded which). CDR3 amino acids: CSAREQGCPTSGRNF.